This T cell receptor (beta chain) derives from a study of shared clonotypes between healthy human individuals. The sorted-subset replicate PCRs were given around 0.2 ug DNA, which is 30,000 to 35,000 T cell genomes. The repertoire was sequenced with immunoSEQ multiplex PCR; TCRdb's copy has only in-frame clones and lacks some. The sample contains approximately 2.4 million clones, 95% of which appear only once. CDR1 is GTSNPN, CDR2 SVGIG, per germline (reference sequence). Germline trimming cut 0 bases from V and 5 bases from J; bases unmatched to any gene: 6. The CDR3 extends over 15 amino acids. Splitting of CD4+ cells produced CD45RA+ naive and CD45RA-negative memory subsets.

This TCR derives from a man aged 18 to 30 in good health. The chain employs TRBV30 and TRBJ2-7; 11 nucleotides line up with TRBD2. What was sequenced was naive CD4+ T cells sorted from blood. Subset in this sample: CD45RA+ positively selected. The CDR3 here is CAWSVGSGRADEQYF. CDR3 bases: TGTGCCTGGAGTGTGGGTAGCGGGAGGGCCGACGAGCAGTACTTC.